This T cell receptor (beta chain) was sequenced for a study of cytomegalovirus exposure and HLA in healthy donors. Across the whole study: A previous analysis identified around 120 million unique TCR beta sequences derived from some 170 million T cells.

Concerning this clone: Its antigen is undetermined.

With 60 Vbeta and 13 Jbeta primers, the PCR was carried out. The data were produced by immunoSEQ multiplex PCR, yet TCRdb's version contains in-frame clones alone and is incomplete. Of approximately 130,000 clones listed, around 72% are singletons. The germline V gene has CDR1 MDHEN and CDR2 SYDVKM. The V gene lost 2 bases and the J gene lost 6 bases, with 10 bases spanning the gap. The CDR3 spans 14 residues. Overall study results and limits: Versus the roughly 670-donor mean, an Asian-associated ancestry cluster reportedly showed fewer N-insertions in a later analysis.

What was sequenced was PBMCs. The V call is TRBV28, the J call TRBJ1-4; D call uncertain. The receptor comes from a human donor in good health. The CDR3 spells CASSLTSDDEKLFF. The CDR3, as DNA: TGTGCCAGCAGTTTAACCAGCGACGATGAAAAACTGTTTTTT.